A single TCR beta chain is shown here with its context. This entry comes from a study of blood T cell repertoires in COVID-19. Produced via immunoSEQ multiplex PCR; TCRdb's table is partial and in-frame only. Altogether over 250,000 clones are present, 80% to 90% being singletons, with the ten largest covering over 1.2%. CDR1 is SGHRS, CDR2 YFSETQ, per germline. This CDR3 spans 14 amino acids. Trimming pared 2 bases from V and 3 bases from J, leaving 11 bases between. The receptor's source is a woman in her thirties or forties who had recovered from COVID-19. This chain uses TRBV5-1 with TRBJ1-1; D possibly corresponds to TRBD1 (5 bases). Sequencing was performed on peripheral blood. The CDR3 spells CASSLQAVDTEAFF. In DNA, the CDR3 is TGCGCCAGCAGCTTACAGGCCGTAGACACTGAAGCTTTCTTT.